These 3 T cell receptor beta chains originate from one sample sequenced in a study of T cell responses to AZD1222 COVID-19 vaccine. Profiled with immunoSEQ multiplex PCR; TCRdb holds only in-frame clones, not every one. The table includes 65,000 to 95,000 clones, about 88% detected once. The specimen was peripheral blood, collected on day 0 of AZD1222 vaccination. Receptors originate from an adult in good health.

Here the CDR3 DNA reads TGTGCCAGCTCACCACCGACCGCCTTGGGTGGCTACACCTTC. Its translation: CASSPPTALGGYTF. J is TRBJ1-2 and V is TRBV18; D is unclear. Trimming stripped 0 bases from V and 7 bases from J, with 12 bases between. This CDR3 contains 14 residues. Germline CDR1 reads KGHSH; CDR2 reads LQKENI.

CDR3 coding DNA: TGTGCCAGCAGCCAAGATCGTATCGGGGGATTTACCCAGTACTTC. Translated: CASSQDRIGGFTQYF. V and J are TRBV4-2 and TRBJ2-5; D is possibly TRBD2 (6 bases). CDR3 length: 15 residues. Deletions cut 0 bases from V and 8 bases from J, with 16 bases between. The germline V gene has CDR1 LGHNA and CDR2 YNFKEQ.

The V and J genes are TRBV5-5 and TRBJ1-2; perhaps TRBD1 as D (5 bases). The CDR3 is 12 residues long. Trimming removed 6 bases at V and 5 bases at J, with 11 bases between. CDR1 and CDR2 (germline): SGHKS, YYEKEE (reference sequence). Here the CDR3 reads CASIPGGYGYTF. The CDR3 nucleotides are TGTGCCAGCATTCCGGGGGGGTATGGCTACACCTTC.